The 9 T cell receptor beta chains given below trace back to one sample, sequenced in a study of blood T cell repertoires in COVID-19. TCRdb's copy holds only in-frame clones and misses some; the assay was immunoSEQ multiplex PCR. The table shows some 350,000 clones, with about 83% occurring only once. Material: peripheral blood. All receptors come from a man aged 25-45 years with active or convalescent COVID-19.

Here the CDR3 reads CASSLGQGASSGNTIYF. The CDR3 bases are TGTGCCAGCAGCCTCGGACAGGGAGCTTCCTCTGGAAACACCATATATTTT. The chain couples TRBV7-9 to TRBJ1-3; 8 bases are shared with TRBD1. The V gene's germline CDR1 is SEHNR and CDR2 FQNEAQ (reference sequence). CDR3 length: 17 residues. Unmatched junction bases numbered 9, after V lost 5 bases and J lost 0 bases.

The rearrangement uses TRBV4-3 and TRBJ2-7, with a weak D call TRBD1 (7 bases). Trimming took off 0 bases at V and 4 bases at J, with 25 bases between the two ends. Germline V gene data show CDR1 as LGHNA and CDR2 as YSLEER. CDR3 length: 19 amino acids. CDR3 DNA sequence: TGCGCCAGCAGCCAAGATAGGTGGGTGGGACAGCTCGGGGGATACGAGCAGTACTTC. Its protein product is CASSQDRWVGQLGGYEQYF.

The chain uses TRBV27 and TRBJ1-6; D remains ambiguous. Germline lookup yields CDR1 MNHEY and CDR2 SMNVEV (reference sequence). The CDR3 contains 16 residues. Trimming stripped 7 bases from V and 6 bases from J, with 19 bases between. The CDR3 nucleotides read TGTGCCAGCACCATCCTTTCAGGAGGAGGTAATTCACCCCTCCACTTT. This sequence encodes CASTILSGGGNSPLHF.

The chain is built from TRBV7-9 and TRBJ2-1, with 13 positions matching TRBD2. Trimming at V came to 3 bases and at J to 5 bases, leaving 13 bases not matched to a gene. CDR3 length: 19 residues. CDR1 and CDR2 from the germline V gene are SEHNR and FQNEAQ (reference sequence). CDR3 residues: CASSFMGLAGPHEHNEQFF. The CDR3 nucleotides are TGTGCCAGCAGCTTTATGGGACTAGCGGGACCTCATGAACACAATGAGCAGTTCTTC. Looking up the rest from reference TRBV7-9 and TRBJ2-1 gives the full variable domain: DTGVSQNPRHKITKRGQNVTFRCDPISEHNRLYWYRQTLGQGPEFLTYFQNEAQLEKSRLLSDRFSAERPKGSFSTLEIQRTEQGDSAMYLCASSFMGLAGPHEHNEQFFGPGTRLTVL.

V and J are TRBV9 and TRBJ2-6; 9 bases fit TRBD1. V was clipped by 4 bases and J by 0 bases; unmatched bases: 17. Germline CDR1 reads SGDLS; CDR2 reads YYNGEE. This CDR3 comprises 21 residues. The CDR3 bases are TGTGCCAGCAGCCTTAACAGGGGGCGCTTCAATCCCGGCTCTGGGGCCAACGTCCTGACTTTC. Translated: CASSLNRGRFNPGSGANVLTF. Based on the CDR3 plus reference TRBV9 and TRBJ2-6, the full variable domain is DSGVTQTPKHLITATGQRVTLRCSPRSGDLSVYWYQQSLDQGLQFLIQYYNGEERAKGNILERFSAQQFPDLHSELNLSSLELGDSALYFCASSLNRGRFNPGSGANVLTFGAGSRLTVL.

J is TRBJ2-7 and V is TRBV28, with TRBD1 identical over 11 bases. V was clipped by 8 bases and J by 5 bases; unmatched bases: 8. From germline, CDR1 is MDHEN and CDR2 SYDVKM. The CDR3 has 14 amino acids. The CDR3 coding sequence is TGTGCCAGCCGAGGACAGGGGGCGCGCCACGAGCAGTACTTC. Translation: CASRGQGARHEQYF.

The chain couples TRBV19 to TRBJ2-7; D may be TRBD2 (6 bases). The germline V gene has CDR1 LNHDA and CDR2 SQIVND (reference sequence). CDR3 size: 14 residues. Trimming left V 3 bases short and J 3 bases short, with 12 bases between. As DNA, the CDR3 is TGTGCCAGTAGTATTTCATCGGAGGGCTACGAGCAGTACTTC. Amino acid sequence: CASSISSEGYEQYF.

This clone was observed a few times. This chain's CDR3 is CASSRFDRHNEKLFF. CDR3 sequence (DNA): TGCGCCAGCAGTAGATTCGACAGGCATAATGAAAAACTGTTTTTT. This chain connects TRBV5-1 to TRBJ1-4; TRBD1 is a possible D gene (6 bases). Germline loops: CDR1 SGHRS, CDR2 YFSETQ. CDR3 length equals 15 residues. Between the trimmed V and J ends, which lost 5 bases and 4 bases, there was a span of 15 bases.

The J gene is TRBJ1-1, the V gene TRBV7-8, with 11 positions matching TRBD1. Trimming removed 4 bases from V and 4 bases from J; junction bases left unmatched: 5. The CDR3 contains 15 residues. Germline V gives CDR1 SGHVS, CDR2 FQNEAQ. CDR3 sequence (DNA): TGTGCCAGCAGCTGGACAGGGGGCGCCGGCACTGAAGCTTTCTTT. This codes for CASSWTGGAGTEAFF.